The sequence of this TCR beta chain was determined in a study of Ad26.COV2.S vaccination and SARS-CoV-2 variants. With 6 bases removed from V and 5 bases from J, the gap between germline ends came to 8 bases. Germline V lookup: CDR1 SNHLY, CDR2 FYNNEI. The CDR3 runs 12 residues. TCRdb's copy holds only in-frame clones and misses some; the assay was immunoSEQ multiplex PCR. The table includes roughly 330,000 clones, about 90% detected once. Findings and caveats of the study: Vaccine recipients had higher spike-specific TCR breadth than placebo recipients. Substantial breadth was reportedly displayed by spike-specific CD8+ and CD4+ T cell responses after vaccination.

Remarks on this clone: Its antigen is still unknown.

Treatment described: around 19 received Ad26.COV2.S at low or high dose, single or two shots; a few received placebo; per-sample allocation not given. Following the first vaccine or placebo injection, samples were taken on day 63. Adults aged 18-55 years in Boston included the donor. This clonotype was sampled from a person between 18 and 60 years old who received the Ad26.COV2.S COVID-19 vaccine or a placebo. The chain uses TRBV2 and TRBJ2-1; D call uncertain. Sample: peripheral blood, taken in a trial of Ad26.COV2.S vaccine versus placebo. The CDR3 DNA sequence: TGTGCCAGCAGCCCTACTAACAATGAGCAGTTCTTC. As protein: CASSPTNNEQFF. The full variable domain, in which reference TRBV2 and TRBJ2-1 provide the parts outside the CDR3, is EPEVTQTPSHQVTQMGQEVILRCVPISNHLYFYWYRQILGQKVEFLVSFYNNEISEKSEIFDDQFSVERPDGSNFTLKIRSTKLEDSAMYFCASSPTNNEQFFGPGTRLTVL.